This T cell receptor (beta chain) was sequenced during a study of blood T cell repertoires in COVID-19. Overall study: COVID-19 samples from acute and convalescent phases originated in the United States, Italy and Spain. The analysed material was cDNA or gDNA that came from T cells, B-cell-depleted T cells, or PBMCs.

CDR3 length equals 13 residues. The V end was cut by 4 bases, the J end by 13 bases, with 19 bases between. Germline V lookup: CDR1 MDHEN, CDR2 SYDVKM. Only in-frame clones appear in the TCRdb table, and some are missing; sequencing was by immunoSEQ multiplex PCR. The sample gives tens of thousands of clones, 70% to 85% of which show up once; roughly an eighth is in the top ten. This sequence joins TRBV28 and TRBJ1-2, with D possibly being TRBD1 (5 bases). The sample taken for sequencing was peripheral blood. The sequence was collected from a man at least 80 years old with acute or convalescent COVID-19. The CDR3 is CASSSGTARFGTF. The CDR3 nucleotides are TGTGCCAGCAGTTCCGGGACTGCGCGCTTTGGCACCTTC.